This T cell receptor (beta chain) was retrieved from a study of human T cells and chemical hapten exposure. Overall study context: Among samples, TCR yields varied mainly because of small differences in pooled library volume. Study-level findings and limits: Large CDR3 similarity clusters arose significantly more often from expanded TCRs than from controls.

The library tagged each cDNA molecule with unique molecular identifiers. In the authors' workflow: TCRs per sample had a median of roughly 93,000 and ranged from 23,224 to 690,600. TCRdb ran MiXCR on the RACE reads and lists one entry per CDR3 protein. The V and J calls were not made by the authors but by TCRdb's processing. This sample yields roughly 190,000 distinct CDR3 sequences, of which under 25% are seen a single time; about 6.7% belongs to the top ten. Notes on this clonotype: The target antigen is unknown.

Trimming shortened V by 2 bases and J by 3 bases, and 8 bases separated the two germline ends. The CDR3 extends over 14 amino acids. The germline gives CDR1 SGHAT, CDR2 FQNNGV. The time point here: patch test 1, 2 weeks after DPC sensitization. Treatment reported: therapeutic diphenylcyclopropenone sensitization with weekly scalp DPC. V and J are TRBV11-2 and TRBJ2-1; no definite D call. The TCR comes from a woman in her 50s with alopecia areata. Some clones in this sample may be carry-over from other donors' samples. Sequenced here: whole blood, sampled in connection with sensitization to the hapten diphenylcyclopropenone (DPC). The CDR3: CASSLQLGYNEQFF. The CDR3 region has the DNA TGTGCCAGCAGCTTACAGTTAGGCTACAATGAGCAGTTCTTC. The full variable domain, its missing parts supplied by reference TRBV11-2 and TRBJ2-1, is EAGVAQSPRYKIIEKRQSVAFWCNPISGHATLYWYQQILGQGPKLLIQFQNNGVVDDSQLPKDRFSAERLKGVDSTLKIQPAKLEDSAVYLCASSLQLGYNEQFFGPGTRLTVL.